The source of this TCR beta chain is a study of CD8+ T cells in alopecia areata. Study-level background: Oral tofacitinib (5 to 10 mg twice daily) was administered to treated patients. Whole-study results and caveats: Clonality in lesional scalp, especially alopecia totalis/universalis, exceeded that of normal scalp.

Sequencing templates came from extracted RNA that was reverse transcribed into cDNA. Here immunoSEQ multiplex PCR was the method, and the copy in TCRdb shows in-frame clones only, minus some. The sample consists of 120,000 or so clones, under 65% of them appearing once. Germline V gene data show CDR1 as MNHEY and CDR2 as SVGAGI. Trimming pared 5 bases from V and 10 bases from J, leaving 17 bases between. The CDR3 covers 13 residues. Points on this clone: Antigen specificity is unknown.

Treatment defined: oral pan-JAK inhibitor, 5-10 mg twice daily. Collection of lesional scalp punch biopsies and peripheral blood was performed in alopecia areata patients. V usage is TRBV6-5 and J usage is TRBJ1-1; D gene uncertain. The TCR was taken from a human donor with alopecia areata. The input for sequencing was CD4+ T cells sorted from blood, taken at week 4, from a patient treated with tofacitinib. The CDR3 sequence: CASSGRWASGAFF. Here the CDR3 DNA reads TGTGCCAGCAGTGGCAGGTGGGCGTCGGGAGCTTTCTTT.